This is a list of T cell receptor beta chains from one sample in a study of patients and donors after allogeneic stem cell transplantation. TCRdb reprocessed the RT-PCR reads with MiXCR, giving one entry per CDR3 protein. The sample has about 960,000 distinct CDR3 sequences, around 17% seen once. Sequencing used blood, either unsorted or a sorted T cell fraction (not recorded which). These receptors were collected from a human donor who was either an allogeneic HSCT recipient or a stem cell or donor lymphocyte infusion donor (not recorded which). It is not recorded whose cells these are; they may come from a transplant donor. Each CDR3 is given with its conserved first and last residue. D genes are given only for firm matches. Size is omitted from some rows. Given values are once, few, many or a class for expanded clones.

v_gene	abundance	d_gene	j_gene	CDR3aa	CDR3nt
TRBV20-1	NA	TRBD2	TRBJ2-1	CSAALAGGSGEQFF	TGCAGTGCCGCACTAGCGGGAGGTAGCGGTGAGCAGTTCTTC
TRBV20-1	NA	NA	TRBJ2-7	CSARDFRGTNEQYF	TGCAGTGCTAGAGATTTCCGGGGTACCAACGAGCAGTACTTC
TRBV5-1	NA	TRBD1	TRBJ2-7	CASSLGQGVRYEQYF	TGCGCCAGCAGCTTGGGACAGGGGGTTCGGTACGAGCAGTACTTC
TRBV12-3/TRBV12-4	many	TRBD2	TRBJ2-1	CASSRTSGRRNEQFF	TGTGCCAGCAGCCGGACTAGCGGGAGACGTAATGAGCAGTTCTTC
TRBV12-3/TRBV12-4	many	TRBD1	TRBJ1-2	CASSLGDRRRRKSGYTF	TGTGCCAGCAGTTTAGGGGACAGGAGAAGGAGGAAGAGTGGCTACACCTTC
TRBV5-1	NA	TRBD1	TRBJ2-2	CASSDGTVHTGDLFF	TGCGCCAGCAGCGACGGGACAGTTCACACCGGGGACCTGTTTTTT
TRBV20-1	NA	NA	TRBJ1-5	CSARRSLNQPQHF	TGCAGTGCTCGAAGATCCCTCAATCAGCCCCAGCATTTT
TRBV27	few	NA	TRBJ1-3	CATKSSGNTIYF	TGTGCCACCAAAAGCTCTGGAAACACCATATATTTT
TRBV7-2	NA	TRBD1	TRBJ2-5	CASSPTDRRQETQYF	TGTGCCAGCAGCCCCACGGACAGGAGGCAAGAGACCCAGTACTTC
TRBV19	few	TRBD2	TRBJ2-7	CASSHPSSGTYEQYF	TGTGCCAGTAGTCACCCCTCTAGCGGCACCTACGAGCAGTACTTC
TRBV7-3	NA	NA	TRBJ2-3	CASSPDRHTQYF	TGTGCCAGCAGCCCAGACCGTCATACGCAGTATTTT
TRBV20-1	few	NA	TRBJ1-5	CSAARDAGNQPQHF	TGCAGTGCTGCTAGGGATGCAGGCAATCAGCCCCAGCATTTT
TRBV7-2	few	NA	TRBJ2-7	CASSPGLIQYF	TGTGCCAGCAGCCCTGGCTTAATTCAGTACTTC
TRBV12-3/TRBV12-4	few	NA	TRBJ1-1	CASSLIGGGSAFF	TGTGCCAGCAGTTTAATAGGGGGGGGTTCAGCTTTCTTT
TRBV6-1	NA	TRBD2	TRBJ2-7	CASSQLAGKGEQYF	TGTGCCAGCAGTCAATTAGCGGGAAAGGGTGAGCAGTACTTC
TRBV4-1	once	NA	TRBJ2-2	CASSQDRGAKEPGELFF	TGCGCCAGCAGCCAAGATCGGGGGGCAAAAGAACCCGGGGAGCTGTTTTTT
TRBV15	few	NA	TRBJ2-5	CATSSPPRPGGQETQYF	TGTGCCACCAGCAGCCCGCCTCGACCAGGGGGGCAAGAGACCCAGTACTTC
TRBV4-3	few	NA	TRBJ1-5	CASSQDRVGQPQHF	TGCGCCAGCAGCCAAGATAGGGTCGGGCAGCCCCAGCATTTT
TRBV10-3	few	TRBD2	TRBJ2-5	CAISESPSGQETQYF	TGTGCCATCAGTGAGTCGCCTAGCGGCCAAGAGACCCAGTACTTC
TRBV19	NA	NA	TRBJ2-7	CASRTPPKGSANYEQYF	TGTGCCAGTAGGACACCTCCGAAGGGGTCCGCGAACTACGAGCAGTACTTC
TRBV20-1	NA	NA	TRBJ2-7	CSARGQSSYEQYF	TGCAGTGCTAGAGGGCAAAGCTCCTACGAGCAGTACTTC
TRBV11-3	few	NA	TRBJ1-3	CASSLSQTGNTIYF	TGTGCCAGCAGCTTAAGTCAGACTGGAAACACCATATATTTT
TRBV10-3	few	NA	TRBJ1-2	CAIRLGGSNYGYTF	TGTGCCATCAGACTTGGAGGGTCTAACTATGGCTACACCTTC
TRBV20-1	few	NA	TRBJ1-1	CSARMGTMNTEAFF	TGCAGTGCTAGAATGGGCACCATGAACACTGAAGCTTTCTTT
TRBV6-1	NA	NA	TRBJ2-7	CASGAGTGGGSYEQYF	TGTGCCAGCGGGGCGGGAACGGGTGGGGGGTCCTACGAGCAGTACTTC
TRBV7-3	NA	TRBD2	TRBJ2-1	CASSLTRGGYNEQFF	TGTGCCAGCAGCTTAACCCGGGGGGGCTACAATGAGCAGTTCTTC
TRBV12-3/TRBV12-4	NA	TRBD1	TRBJ2-1	CASSFGTDEQFF	TGTGCCAGCAGTTTTGGGACAGATGAGCAGTTCTTC
TRBV6-1	few	NA	TRBJ1-2	CASSPLVGAGYTF	TGTGCCAGCAGTCCCCTCGTGGGCGCGGGCTACACCTTC
TRBV12-3/TRBV12-4	many	TRBD2	TRBJ2-7	CASSLARLAGVSYEQYF	TGTGCCAGCAGTTTAGCGAGACTAGCGGGAGTGTCCTACGAGCAGTACTTC
TRBV5-1	NA	TRBD1	TRBJ1-5	CASSAGTGVQPQHF	TGCGCCAGCAGTGCCGGGACAGGGGTCCAGCCCCAGCATTTT
TRBV7-9	few	NA	TRBJ1-2	CASIPTAHTSYGYTF	TGTGCCAGCATTCCCACGGCCCATACAAGCTATGGCTACACCTTC
TRBV24-1	NA	NA	TRBJ2-2	CATSDRRPTGELFF	TGTGCCACCAGTGACCGCCGACCTACCGGGGAGCTGTTTTTT
TRBV7-9	few	NA	TRBJ2-7	CASSFVVGVHEQYF	TGTGCCAGCAGCTTCGTGGTAGGCGTCCACGAGCAGTACTTC
TRBV2	many	NA	TRBJ1-5	CASSETSSNQPQHF	TGTGCCAGCAGTGAAACATCTAGCAATCAGCCCCAGCATTTT
TRBV18	NA	NA	TRBJ2-5	CASSPSQVQETQYF	TGTGCCAGCTCACCATCCCAAGTACAAGAGACCCAGTACTTC